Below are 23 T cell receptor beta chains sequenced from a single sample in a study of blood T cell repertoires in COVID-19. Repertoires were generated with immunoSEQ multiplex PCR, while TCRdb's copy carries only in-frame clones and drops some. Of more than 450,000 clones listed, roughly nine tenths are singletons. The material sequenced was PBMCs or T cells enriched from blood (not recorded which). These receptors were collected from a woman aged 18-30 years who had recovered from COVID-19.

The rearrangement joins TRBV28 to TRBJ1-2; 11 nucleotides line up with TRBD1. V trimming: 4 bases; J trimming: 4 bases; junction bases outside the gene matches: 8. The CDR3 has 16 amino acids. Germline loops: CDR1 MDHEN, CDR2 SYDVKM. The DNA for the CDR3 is TGTGCCAGCAGTTCATTAGGACAGGGGGCCGGCTATGGCTACACCTTC. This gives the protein CASSSLGQGAGYGYTF.

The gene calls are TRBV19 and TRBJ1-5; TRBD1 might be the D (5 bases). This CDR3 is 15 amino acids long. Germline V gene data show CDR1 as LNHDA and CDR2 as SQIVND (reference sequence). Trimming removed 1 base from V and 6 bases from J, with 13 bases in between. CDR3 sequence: CASSIGTGLGQPQHF. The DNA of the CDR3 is TGTGCCAGTAGTATAGGAACAGGTTTGGGTCAGCCCCAGCATTTT. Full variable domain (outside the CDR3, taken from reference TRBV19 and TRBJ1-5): DGGITQSPKYLFRKEGQNVTLSCEQNLNHDAMYWYRQDPGQGLRLIYYSQIVNDFQKGDIAEGYSVSREKKESFPLTVTSAQKNPTAFYLCASSIGTGLGQPQHFGDGTRLSIL.

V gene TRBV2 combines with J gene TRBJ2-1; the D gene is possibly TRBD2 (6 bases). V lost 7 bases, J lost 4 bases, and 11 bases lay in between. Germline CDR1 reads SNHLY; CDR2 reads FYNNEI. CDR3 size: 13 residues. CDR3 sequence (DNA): TGTGCCAGCATGCGGGGCCTATACAATGAGCAGTTCTTC. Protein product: CASMRGLYNEQFF.

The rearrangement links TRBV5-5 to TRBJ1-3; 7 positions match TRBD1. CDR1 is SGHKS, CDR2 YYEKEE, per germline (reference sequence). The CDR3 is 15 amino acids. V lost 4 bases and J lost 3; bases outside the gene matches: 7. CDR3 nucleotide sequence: TGTGCCAGCAGCCCCATCGGGGACAGTGGAAACACCATATATTTT. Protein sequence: CASSPIGDSGNTIYF.

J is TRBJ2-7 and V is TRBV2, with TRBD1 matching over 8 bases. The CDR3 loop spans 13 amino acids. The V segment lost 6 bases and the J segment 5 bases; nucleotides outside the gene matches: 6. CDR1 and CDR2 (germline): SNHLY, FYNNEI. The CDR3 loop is CASSPRGLHEQYF. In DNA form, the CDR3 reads TGTGCCAGCAGCCCCAGGGGGCTCCACGAGCAGTACTTC.

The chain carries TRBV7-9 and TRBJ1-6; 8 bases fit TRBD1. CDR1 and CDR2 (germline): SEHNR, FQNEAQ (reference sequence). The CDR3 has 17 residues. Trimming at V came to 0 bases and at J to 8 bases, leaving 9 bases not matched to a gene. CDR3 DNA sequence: TGTGCCAGCAGCTTAGCTGGGAACAGGGGGGACCATTCACCCCTCCACTTT. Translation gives CASSLAGNRGDHSPLHF.

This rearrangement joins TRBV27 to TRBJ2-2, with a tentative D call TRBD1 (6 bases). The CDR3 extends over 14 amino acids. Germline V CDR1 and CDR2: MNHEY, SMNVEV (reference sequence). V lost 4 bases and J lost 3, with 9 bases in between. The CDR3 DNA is TGTGCCAGCAGTTCTTACAGGGACACCGGGGAGCTGTTTTTT. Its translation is CASSSYRDTGELFF.

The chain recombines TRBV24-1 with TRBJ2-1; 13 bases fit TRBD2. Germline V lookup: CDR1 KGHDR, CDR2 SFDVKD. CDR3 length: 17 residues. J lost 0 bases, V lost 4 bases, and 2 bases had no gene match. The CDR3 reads CATSDGLAGVSYNEQFF. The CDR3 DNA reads TGTGCCACCAGTGACGGACTAGCGGGGGTCTCCTACAATGAGCAGTTCTTC.

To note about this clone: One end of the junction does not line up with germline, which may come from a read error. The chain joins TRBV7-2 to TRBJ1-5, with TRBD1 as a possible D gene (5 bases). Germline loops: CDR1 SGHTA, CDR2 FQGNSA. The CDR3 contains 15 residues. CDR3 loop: CASSLDLLGSAGLNF. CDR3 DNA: TGTGCCAGCAGCTTAGATCTACTGGGTTCGGCAGGGCTTAATTTT.

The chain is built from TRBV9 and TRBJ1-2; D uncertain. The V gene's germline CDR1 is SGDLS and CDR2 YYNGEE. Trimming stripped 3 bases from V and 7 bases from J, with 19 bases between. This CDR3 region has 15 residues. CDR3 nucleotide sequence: TGTGCCAGCAGCGCCCCGGCCGGTTTCGAGGGTGGCTACACCTTC. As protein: CASSAPAGFEGGYTF.

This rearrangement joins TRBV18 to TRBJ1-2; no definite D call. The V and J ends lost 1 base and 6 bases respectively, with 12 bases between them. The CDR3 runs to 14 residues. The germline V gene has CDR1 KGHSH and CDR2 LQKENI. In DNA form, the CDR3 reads TGTGCCAGCTCACCACTAAGCGTAAAGGATGGCTACACCTTC. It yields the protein CASSPLSVKDGYTF.

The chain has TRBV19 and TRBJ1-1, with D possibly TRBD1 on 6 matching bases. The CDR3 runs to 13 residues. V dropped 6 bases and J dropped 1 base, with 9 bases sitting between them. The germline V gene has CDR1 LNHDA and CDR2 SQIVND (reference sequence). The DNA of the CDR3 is TGTGCCAGTAGCCACAGGGCGAACACTGAAGCTTTCTTT. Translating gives CASSHRANTEAFF. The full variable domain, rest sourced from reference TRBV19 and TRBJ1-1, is DGGITQSPKYLFRKEGQNVTLSCEQNLNHDAMYWYRQDPGQGLRLIYYSQIVNDFQKGDIAEGYSVSREKKESFPLTVTSAQKNPTAFYLCASSHRANTEAFFGQGTRLTVV.

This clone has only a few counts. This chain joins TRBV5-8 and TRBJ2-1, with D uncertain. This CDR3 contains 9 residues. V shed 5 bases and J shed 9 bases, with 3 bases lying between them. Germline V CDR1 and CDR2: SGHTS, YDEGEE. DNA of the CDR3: TGTGCCAGCAGGAGTGAGCAGTTCTTC. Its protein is CASRSEQFF.

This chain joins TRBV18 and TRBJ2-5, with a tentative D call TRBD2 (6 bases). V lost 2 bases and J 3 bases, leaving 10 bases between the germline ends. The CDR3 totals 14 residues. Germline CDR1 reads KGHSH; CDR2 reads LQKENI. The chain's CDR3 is CASSPGVAEETQYF. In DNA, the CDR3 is TGTGCCAGCTCACCAGGAGTAGCGGAAGAGACCCAGTACTTC.

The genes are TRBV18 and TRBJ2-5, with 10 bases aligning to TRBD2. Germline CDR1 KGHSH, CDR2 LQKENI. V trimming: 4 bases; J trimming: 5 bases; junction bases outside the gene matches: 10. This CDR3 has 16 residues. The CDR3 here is CASSQGRSGGTETQYF. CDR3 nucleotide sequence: TGTGCCAGCTCACAGGGACGTAGCGGGGGGACGGAGACCCAGTACTTC.

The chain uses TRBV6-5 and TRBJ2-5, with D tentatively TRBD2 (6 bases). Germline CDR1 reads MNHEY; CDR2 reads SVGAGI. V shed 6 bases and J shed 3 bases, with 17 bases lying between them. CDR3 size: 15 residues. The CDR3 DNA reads TGTGCCAGCAGATCGACGGGACTCCGAGAAGAGACCCAGTACTTC. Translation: CASRSTGLREETQYF.

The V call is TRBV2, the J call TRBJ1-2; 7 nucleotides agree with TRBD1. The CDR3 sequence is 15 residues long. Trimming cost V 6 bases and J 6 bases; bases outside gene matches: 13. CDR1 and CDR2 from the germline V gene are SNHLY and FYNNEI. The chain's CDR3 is CASSARQTGVNGYTF. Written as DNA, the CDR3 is TGTGCCAGCAGCGCCAGGCAAACAGGGGTGAATGGCTACACCTTC.

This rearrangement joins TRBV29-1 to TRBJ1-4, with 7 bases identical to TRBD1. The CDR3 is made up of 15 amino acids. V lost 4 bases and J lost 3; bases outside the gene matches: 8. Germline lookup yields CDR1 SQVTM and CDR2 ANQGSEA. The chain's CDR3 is CSVGLQQGPNEKLFF. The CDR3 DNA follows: TGCAGCGTTGGGTTACAACAGGGGCCTAATGAAAAACTGTTTTTT.

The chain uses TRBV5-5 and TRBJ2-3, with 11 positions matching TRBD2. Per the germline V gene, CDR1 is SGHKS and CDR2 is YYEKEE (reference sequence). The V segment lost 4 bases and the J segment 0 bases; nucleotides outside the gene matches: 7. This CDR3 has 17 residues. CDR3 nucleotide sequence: TGTGCCAGCAGCATAGCGGGGGGGTACACTAGCACAGATACGCAGTATTTT. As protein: CASSIAGGYTSTDTQYF.

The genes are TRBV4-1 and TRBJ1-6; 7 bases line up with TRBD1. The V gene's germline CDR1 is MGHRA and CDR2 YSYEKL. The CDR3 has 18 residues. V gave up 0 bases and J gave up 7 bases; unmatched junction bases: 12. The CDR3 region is CASSQDDGAGGWNSPLHF. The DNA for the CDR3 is TGCGCCAGCAGCCAAGATGACGGGGCAGGGGGGTGGAATTCACCCCTCCACTTT.

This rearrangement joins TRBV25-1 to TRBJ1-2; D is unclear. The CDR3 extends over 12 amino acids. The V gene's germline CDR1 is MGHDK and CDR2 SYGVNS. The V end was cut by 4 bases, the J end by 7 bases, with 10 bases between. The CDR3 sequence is CASSVSGFGYTF. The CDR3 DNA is TGTGCCAGCAGTGTATCCGGGTTTGGCTACACCTTC.

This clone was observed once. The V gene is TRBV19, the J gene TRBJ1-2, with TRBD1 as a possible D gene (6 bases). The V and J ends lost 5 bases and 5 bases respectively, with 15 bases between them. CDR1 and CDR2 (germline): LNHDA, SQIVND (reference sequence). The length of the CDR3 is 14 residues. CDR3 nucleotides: TGTGCCAGTAGTCCCGGACAGCGACCTTATGGCTACACCTTC. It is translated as CASSPGQRPYGYTF.

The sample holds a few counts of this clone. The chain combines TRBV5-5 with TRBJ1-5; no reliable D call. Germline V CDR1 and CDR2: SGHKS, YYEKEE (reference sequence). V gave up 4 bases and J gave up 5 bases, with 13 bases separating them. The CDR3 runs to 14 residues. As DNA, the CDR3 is TGTGCCAGCAGCCTGGGCCAGATTTATCAGCCCCAGCATTTT. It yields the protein CASSLGQIYQPQHF.